This passage covers 32 T cell receptor beta chains from one sample sequenced in a study of regulatory T cells. Study-wide results and caveats: In CD3G-deficient patients, conventional CD4+ T cells were enriched for hydrophobic CDR3 residues at positions 6 and 7.

Their specific antigens are unknown. The PCR used 52 TRBV and 13 TRBJ primers. Sequenced by immunoSEQ multiplex PCR; TCRdb stores in-frame clones only, minus some. The top ten clones hold over 7% of a sample with more than 15,000 clones, 84% of them seen once. Material for sequencing was conventional CD4+ T cells sorted from blood. These receptors were obtained from a person aged 25 to 39 with CD3G deficiency.

The rearrangement joins TRBV28 to TRBJ2-7; unclear D gene. The CDR3 is 12 amino acids. In germline, CDR1 is MDHEN, CDR2 SYDVKM. Trimming left V 5 bases short and J 4 bases short, with 9 bases between. CDR3 in amino acids: CASSQPGYEQYF. CDR3 DNA: TGTGCCAGCAGTCAGCCGGGTTACGAGCAGTACTTC. Together with reference TRBV28 and TRBJ2-7, the CDR3 gives the full variable domain: DVKVTQSSRYLVKRTGEKVFLECVQDMDHENMFWYRQDPGLGLRLIYFSYDVKMKEKGDIPEGYSVSREKKERFSLILESASTNQTSMYLCASSQPGYEQYFGPGTRLTVT.

V and J are TRBV28 and TRBJ1-1; possible D gene TRBD1, 5 bases. V lost 5 bases, J lost 3 bases, and 13 bases lay in between. The CDR3 is 14 residues long. CDR1 is MDHEN and CDR2 is SYDVKM in the germline V gene. CDR3 region: CASSRDLGDTEAFF. DNA for the CDR3: TGTGCCAGCAGTCGGGACCTTGGGGACACTGAAGCTTTCTTT.

The CDR3 here is CASSLEGREGYTF. In DNA, the CDR3 is TGTGCCAGCAGTTTAGAGGGCAGGGAGGGCTACACCTTC. J is TRBJ1-2 and V is TRBV28; possibly TRBD1 for D (5 bases). CDR1 and CDR2 from the germline V gene are MDHEN and SYDVKM. The CDR3 has 13 amino acids. With 2 bases removed from V and 8 bases from J, the gap between germline ends came to 12 bases.

The chain has TRBV30 and TRBJ2-3, with unresolved D. CDR1 is GTSNPN and CDR2 is SVGIG in the germline V gene (reference sequence). V gave up 2 bases and J gave up 2 bases, with 20 bases separating them. CDR3 length equals 17 residues. CDR3 bases: TGTGCCTGGAGTCCTCCTCGGAGCAGAGGATCCACAGATACGCAGTATTTT. The encoded protein is CAWSPPRSRGSTDTQYF.

This clone was counted between two and nine times. The chain joins TRBV7-9 to TRBJ1-1; no firm D call. The length of the CDR3 is 15 residues. Trimming took 2 bases from V and 1 from J, leaving 11 bases between them. CDR1 is SEHNR, CDR2 FQNEAQ, per germline (reference sequence). The CDR3 protein is CASSLSGGPNTEAFF. CDR3 nucleotide sequence: TGTGCCAGCAGCTTATCTGGAGGGCCGAACACTGAAGCTTTCTTT.

The V and J genes are TRBV6-1 and TRBJ2-7, with D possibly being TRBD1 (5 bases). V shed 2 bases and J shed 8 bases, with 10 bases lying between them. The CDR3 length is 12 residues. The germline CDR1 and CDR2 sequences are MNHNS and SASEGT. Here the CDR3 DNA reads TGTGCCAGCAGTGAAAGCAGGGCGCAGCAGTACTTC. Its protein product is CASSESRAQQYF.

The V gene is TRBV5-1, the J gene TRBJ2-1; possible D gene TRBD1, 5 bases. The CDR3 length is 15 residues. V was clipped by 0 bases and J by 7 bases, with 14 bases between them. The germline CDR1 and CDR2 sequences are SGHRS and YFSETQ. CDR3 coding DNA: TGCGCCAGCAGCTTGGCGTCCCAGGGTGGTAATGAGCAGTTCTTC. Protein: CASSLASQGGNEQFF. The whole variable domain, filled in from reference TRBV5-1 and TRBJ2-1, reads KAGVTQTPRYLIKTRGQQVTLSCSPISGHRSVSWYQQTPGQGLQFLFEYFSETQRNKGNFPGRFSGRQFSNSRSEMNVSTLELGDSALYLCASSLASQGGNEQFFGPGTRLTVL.

The J gene is TRBJ2-3, the V gene TRBV27; 14 bases fit TRBD2. There are 18 residues in the CDR3. CDR1 MNHEY and CDR2 SMNVEV come from the germline V gene (reference sequence). The junction had 10 bases not matched to a gene; V was cut back by 5 bases and J by 3 bases. CDR3 sequence (DNA): TGTGCCAGCAGTCCAAGACTAGCGGGGGGGCGATGGACAGATACGCAGTATTTT. Encoded protein: CASSPRLAGGRWTDTQYF.

CDR3 bases: TGTGCCAGCAGTTTAATTGGGGCGGAGACCCAGTACTTC. It yields the protein CASSLIGAETQYF. The genes are TRBV28 and TRBJ2-5, with D possibly being TRBD1 (5 bases). The V and J ends lost 2 bases and 5 bases respectively, with 9 bases between them. Germline-derived CDR1 and CDR2 are MDHEN and SYDVKM. There are 13 residues in the CDR3.

The sample holds a few counts of this clone. The chain combines TRBV5-1 with TRBJ2-1; the D gene is possibly TRBD1 (6 bases). Trimming cost V 0 bases and J 4 bases, with 11 bases left between them. The germline V gene encodes CDR1 SGHRS and CDR2 YFSETQ. CDR3 size: 15 residues. The CDR3 region is CASSLGGLGYNEQFF. The CDR3 region has the DNA TGCGCCAGCAGCTTGGGGGGGCTTGGTTACAATGAGCAGTTCTTC.

The chain carries TRBV6-5 and TRBJ2-7, with 8 bases identical to TRBD1. The germline CDR1 and CDR2 sequences are MNHEY and SVGAGI. The CDR3 is made up of 14 amino acids. V trimming: 6 bases; J trimming: 4 bases; junction bases outside the gene matches: 8. The DNA for the CDR3 is TGTGCCAGCAGCCCTTGGGACAGGCAATACGAGCAGTACTTC. It specifies CASSPWDRQYEQYF.

V and J are TRBV7-2 and TRBJ1-1, with D unclear. From germline, CDR1 is SGHTA and CDR2 FQGNSA. This CDR3 is built from 13 residues. V was shortened by 3 bases and J by 3 bases, with 8 bases between the two germline ends. CDR3 protein: CASSFHRDTEAFF. The DNA for the CDR3 is TGTGCCAGCAGCTTCCACAGAGACACTGAAGCTTTCTTT.

The chain couples TRBV6-1 to TRBJ1-1, with TRBD1 matching 9 bases. In germline, CDR1 is MNHNS, CDR2 SASEGT. This CDR3 contains 14 residues. The trim removed 4 bases at V and 5 bases at J, leaving 5 bases unmatched. CDR3 sequence: CASSAGQGRTEAFF. CDR3 sequence (DNA): TGTGCCAGCAGTGCGGGACAGGGAAGGACTGAAGCTTTCTTT.

The V and J genes are TRBV19 and TRBJ1-1; D is unclear. The V gene's germline CDR1 is LNHDA and CDR2 SQIVND (reference sequence). V was cut by 5 bases and J by 2 bases, with 18 bases left in between. This CDR3 is 16 amino acids long. The CDR3 loop reads CASSFRIQVENTEAFF. In DNA, the CDR3 is TGTGCCAGTAGTTTCCGTATCCAAGTGGAAAACACTGAAGCTTTCTTT. The full variable domain, completed using reference TRBV19 and TRBJ1-1, is DGGITQSPKYLFRKEGQNVTLSCEQNLNHDAMYWYRQDPGQGLRLIYYSQIVNDFQKGDIAEGYSVSREKKESFPLTVTSAQKNPTAFYLCASSFRIQVENTEAFFGQGTRLTVV.

The chain uses TRBV10-3 and TRBJ1-2; D is unclear. The CDR3 contains 17 residues. Trimming took off 10 bases at V and 1 base at J, with 25 bases between the two ends. Germline V lookup: CDR1 ENHRY, CDR2 SYGVKD. For the CDR3, the DNA is TGTGCCACATCCCGGGGATCACGACACGGGGATAACTATGGCTACACCTTC. The encoded protein is CATSRGSRHGDNYGYTF.

In this sample, this clone turned up once. This chain links TRBV19 with TRBJ1-1; D gene ambiguous. The germline CDR1 and CDR2 sequences are LNHDA and SQIVND (reference sequence). Between the trimmed V and J ends, which lost 5 bases and 4 bases, there was a span of 11 bases. The CDR3 is made up of 13 amino acids. The CDR3 nucleotides read TGTGCCAGTAGTCGTCTCGTGGGCACTGAAGCTTTCTTT. Translating it yields CASSRLVGTEAFF.

This clone occurred a few times. The rearrangement links TRBV28 to TRBJ1-5, with D unresolved. Trimming shortened V by 2 bases and J by 3 bases, and 11 bases separated the two germline ends. CDR1 is MDHEN and CDR2 is SYDVKM in the germline V gene. This CDR3 is 15 amino acids long. The CDR3 coding sequence is TGTGCCAGCAGTTTAGCGCTTTCCTCCAATCAGCCCCAGCATTTT. Encoded protein: CASSLALSSNQPQHF. Variable domain in full (rest from reference TRBV28 and TRBJ1-5): DVKVTQSSRYLVKRTGEKVFLECVQDMDHENMFWYRQDPGLGLRLIYFSYDVKMKEKGDIPEGYSVSREKKERFSLILESASTNQTSMYLCASSLALSSNQPQHFGDGTRLSIL.

The chain joins TRBV6-1 to TRBJ1-5; D ambiguous. Trimming removed 4 bases at V and 5 bases at J, with 18 bases between. CDR3 length equals 16 residues. The germline gives CDR1 MNHNS, CDR2 SASEGT. CDR3 sequence: CASSARRSAVYQPQHF. CDR3 bases: TGTGCCAGCAGTGCAAGGAGAAGCGCGGTTTATCAGCCCCAGCATTTT.

This chain links TRBV28 with TRBJ1-5; maybe TRBD1 (5 bases). Per the germline V gene, CDR1 is MDHEN and CDR2 is SYDVKM. The CDR3 sequence is 16 residues long. V lost 2 bases to trimming and J lost 9 bases, with 20 bases between them. For the CDR3, the DNA is TGTGCCAGCAGTTTAATGACAGCCAGTAGCGGGGGGCCCCAGCATTTT. Translated: CASSLMTASSGGPQHF.

As regards this clone: A read error may produce the germline difference seen at one junction end. The CDR3 loop reads CASSLEVGGFSLVF. In DNA form, the CDR3 reads TGCGCCAGCAGCCTGGAGGTGGGCGGCTTCTCTCTAGTCTTC. This chain joins TRBV5-1 and TRBJ2-1; D might be TRBD2 (5 bases). The germline V gene encodes CDR1 SGHRS and CDR2 YFSETQ. The CDR3 is 14 residues long.

On this clone itself: This CDR3 is also generated by other DNA sequences in the sample. The J gene is TRBJ2-7, the V gene TRBV6-1; TRBD1 might be the D (6 bases). The CDR3 has 13 residues. CDR1 MNHNS and CDR2 SASEGT come from the germline V gene. With 6 bases removed from V and 0 bases from J, the gap between germline ends came to 9 bases. CDR3 bases: TGTGCCAGCAGAGGACAGCTCTCCTACGAGCAGTACTTC. This gives the protein CASRGQLSYEQYF.

This chain joins TRBV28 and TRBJ2-3; D is undetermined. The V and J ends lost 6 bases and 0 bases respectively, with 7 bases between them. Germline V lookup: CDR1 MDHEN, CDR2 SYDVKM. The CDR3 covers 13 residues. CDR3 in DNA: TGTGCCAGCAGATCCGACAGCACAGATACGCAGTATTTT. This gives the protein CASRSDSTDTQYF.

The chain recombines TRBV6-1 with TRBJ1-1, with D hard to call. The CDR3 runs to 16 residues. The V and J ends lost 4 bases and 1 base respectively, with 16 bases between them. CDR1 is MNHNS and CDR2 is SASEGT in the germline V gene. The CDR3 DNA reads as TGTGCCAGCAGTGCCGGGCGGGGTTGGGAGAACACTGAAGCTTTCTTT. Translating gives CASSAGRGWENTEAFF.

The chain recombines TRBV5-1 with TRBJ1-2; D remains unclear. The CDR3 has 14 residues. V lost 0 bases and J 6 bases, leaving 12 bases between the germline ends. Germline CDR1 and CDR2: SGHRS and YFSETQ. The CDR3 DNA is TGCGCCAGCAGCTTGGAGCCAGGCGTCGATGGCTACACCTTC. Protein sequence: CASSLEPGVDGYTF. The full variable domain, its missing parts supplied by reference TRBV5-1 and TRBJ1-2, is KAGVTQTPRYLIKTRGQQVTLSCSPISGHRSVSWYQQTPGQGLQFLFEYFSETQRNKGNFPGRFSGRQFSNSRSEMNVSTLELGDSALYLCASSLEPGVDGYTFGSGTRLTVV.

This clone was detected a few times. The V and J genes are TRBV28 and TRBJ1-2, with 8 positions matching TRBD1. V dropped 1 base and J dropped 2; count of bases not matched to a gene: 3. CDR1 is MDHEN, CDR2 SYDVKM, per germline. This CDR3 spans 15 amino acids. CDR3 sequence: CASSLSRTGNYGYTF. The CDR3 DNA reads as TGTGCCAGCAGTTTATCCAGGACAGGGAACTATGGCTACACCTTC.

This chain uses TRBV28 with TRBJ1-1, with D possibly being TRBD1 (5 bases). This CDR3 has 18 residues. Germline values: CDR1 MDHEN, CDR2 SYDVKM. V shed 4 bases and J shed 1 base, with 22 bases lying between them. The CDR3 is CASSSLRQRGARNTEAFF. In DNA, the CDR3 is TGTGCCAGCAGTTCCCTTAGGCAGAGGGGAGCTCGGAACACTGAAGCTTTCTTT.

In nucleotides, the CDR3 is TGCGCCAGCAGCTTGGGATTTCGGACAGATGGCTACACCTTC. It encodes CASSLGFRTDGYTF. The genes are TRBV5-1 and TRBJ1-2, with a tentative D call TRBD1 (6 bases). CDR3 length: 14 amino acids. The V end lost 0 bases, the J end lost 6 bases, and 12 bases lay between the germline ends. From germline, CDR1 is SGHRS and CDR2 YFSETQ.

V is TRBV7-2 and J is TRBJ2-5, with D perhaps matching TRBD2 (5 bases). CDR3 length equals 11 residues. Trimming pared 8 bases from V and 5 bases from J, leaving 9 bases between. Per germline, CDR1 SGHTA and CDR2 FQGNSA. This CDR3 is CASQRGETQYF. Here the CDR3 DNA reads TGTGCCAGCCAACGAGGGGAGACCCAGTACTTC.

This chain connects TRBV6-1 to TRBJ2-7; TRBD2 is a possible D gene (7 bases). V was cut by 4 bases and J by 4 bases, with 14 bases left in between. Germline loops: CDR1 MNHNS, CDR2 SASEGT. The length of the CDR3 is 14 residues. This CDR3 reads CASSALQGGYEQYF. Here the CDR3 DNA reads TGTGCCAGCAGTGCCTTACAGGGAGGGTACGAGCAGTACTTC.

The rearrangement uses TRBV5-1 and TRBJ2-5, with D possibly being TRBD1 or TRBD2 (5 bases each). Germline CDR1 reads SGHRS; CDR2 reads YFSETQ. CDR3 length equals 15 residues. V lost 4 bases to trimming and J lost 0 bases, with 13 bases between them. The CDR3 region is CASSVGGLDQETQYF. In DNA form, the CDR3 reads TGCGCCAGCAGCGTTGGGGGATTAGACCAAGAGACCCAGTACTTC.

The chain couples TRBV19 to TRBJ2-1, with unresolved D. CDR1 and CDR2 from the germline V gene are LNHDA and SQIVND (reference sequence). CDR3 size: 15 residues. V lost 5 bases and J 2 bases, leaving 13 bases between the germline ends. The CDR3 nucleotides are TGTGCCAGTAGTGCCACCCTTAATCCCTACAATGAGCAGTTCTTC. It encodes CASSATLNPYNEQFF.

This chain links TRBV6-1 with TRBJ1-4; 7 positions match TRBD1. CDR3 length: 12 amino acids. The trim removed 6 bases at V and 7 bases at J, leaving 2 bases unmatched. Germline-derived CDR1 and CDR2 are MNHNS and SASEGT. The CDR3 reads CASRQGGEKLFF. The CDR3 DNA sequence: TGTGCCAGCAGGCAGGGGGGTGAAAAACTGTTTTTT.